The T cell receptor (beta chain) described here comes from a study of T cell responses to AZD1222 COVID-19 vaccine. CDR1 and CDR2 from the germline V gene are SGHDN and FVKESK. The CDR3 is 16 residues long. Unmatched junction bases numbered 9, after V lost 4 bases and J lost 0 bases. Notes on this clone: Its specificity is unknown.

Study results and limitations: The sample set comprised mostly white British donors with more females, and clonal diversity was possibly underestimated.

The table came from immunoSEQ multiplex PCR; TCRdb's copy has only in-frame clones and leaves some out. The table records 65,000 to 75,000 clones, 88% of them present only once. This sample comprised peripheral blood, obtained 28 days after the second dose of the MenACWY control vaccine. The rearrangement links TRBV14 to TRBJ2-7, with 7 bases that match TRBD1. The receptor was isolated from an adult who received the MenACWY meningococcal vaccine as a control. CDR3 amino acids: CASSPQQGRSSYEQYF. CDR3 sequence (DNA): TGTGCCAGCAGCCCTCAACAGGGGAGAAGCTCCTACGAGCAGTACTTC.